The entry that follows covers one T cell receptor beta chain sequence. Its matching antigen is unknown. The ends lost 4 bases at V and 3 bases at J; junction bases unmatched: 9. The germline gives CDR1 MDHEN, CDR2 SYDVKM. The CDR3 spans 16 residues. Only in-frame clones appear in the TCRdb table, and some are missing; sequencing was by immunoSEQ multiplex PCR. The sample contains 30,000 to 35,000 clones, 70% of which appear only once. The data stem from a study of radiotherapy plus CTLA-4 blockade in lung cancer. Study results and caveats: Clones derived from tumor TCRs expanded in blood after radiotherapy plus ipilimumab. Early blood T cell clone dynamics reportedly forecast response best, with interferon-beta.

The gene calls are TRBV28 and TRBJ1-5, with 7 bases matching TRBD1. The TCR originated in a human donor with non-small cell lung cancer who had stable disease on radiotherapy plus ipilimumab. This specimen consisted of peripheral blood, obtained from a patient treated with radiotherapy plus ipilimumab. The CDR3 DNA is TGTGCCAGCAGTTCTAACCGACAGGGTCTCAATCAGCCCCAGCATTTT. Its protein product is CASSSNRQGLNQPQHF. Full variable domain (rest looked up from reference TRBV28 and TRBJ1-5): DVKVTQSSRYLVKRTGEKVFLECVQDMDHENMFWYRQDPGLGLRLIYFSYDVKMKEKGDIPEGYSVSREKKERFSLILESASTNQTSMYLCASSSNRQGLNQPQHFGDGTRLSIL.